This passage covers 27 T cell receptor beta chains from one sample sequenced in a study of blood T cell repertoires in COVID-19. TCRdb's copy holds only in-frame clones and misses some; the assay was immunoSEQ multiplex PCR. Of roughly 300,000 clones in the sample, approximately 87% were seen once. Sequenced: PBMCs or T cells enriched from blood (not recorded which). The origin of the receptors is a woman in her 30s who had recovered from COVID-19.

This rearrangement joins TRBV5-6 to TRBJ1-5, with D hard to call. The germline gives CDR1 SGHDT, CDR2 YYEEEE. CDR3 length: 15 amino acids. V was cut by 4 bases and J by 3 bases, with 14 bases left in between. For the CDR3, the DNA is TGTGCCAGCAGCCGATCCTCCAGACTCAATCAGCCCCAGCATTTT. This gives the protein CASSRSSRLNQPQHF.

V is TRBV5-1 and J is TRBJ1-2; 9 bases are shared with TRBD1. Germline values: CDR1 SGHRS, CDR2 YFSETQ. The CDR3 sequence is 15 residues long. J was trimmed by 7 bases and V by 4 bases; bases with no gene match: 11. CDR3 nucleotides: TGCGCCAGCAGCCCGTTAGAATGGGACAGGGTTGGCTACACCTTC. It codes for CASSPLEWDRVGYTF. Variable domain in full (rest from reference TRBV5-1 and TRBJ1-2): KAGVTQTPRYLIKTRGQQVTLSCSPISGHRSVSWYQQTPGQGLQFLFEYFSETQRNKGNFPGRFSGRQFSNSRSEMNVSTLELGDSALYLCASSPLEWDRVGYTFGSGTRLTVV.

V and J are TRBV18 and TRBJ1-4; D gene uncertain. The germline gives CDR1 KGHSH, CDR2 LQKENI. The CDR3 is made up of 13 amino acids. The germline V and J ends were trimmed by 3 bases and 5 bases, with 7 bases remaining between them. The DNA for the CDR3 is TGTGCCAGCTCACCTCAGGAAAATGAAAAACTGTTTTTT. This gives the protein CASSPQENEKLFF.

In DNA, the CDR3 is TGTGCCAGCTCACCCCGGACAGGGGGCAGAGCCGGGGAGCTGTTTTTT. Amino acids: CASSPRTGGRAGELFF. This chain joins TRBV18 and TRBJ2-2; 11 nucleotides line up with TRBD1. The junction had 6 bases not matched to a gene; V was cut back by 3 bases and J by 6 bases. Germline CDR1 reads KGHSH; CDR2 reads LQKENI. The CDR3 is 16 amino acids.

The chain has TRBV5-8 and TRBJ2-3, with D perhaps TRBD1 (5 bases). The CDR3 is made up of 15 amino acids. CDR1 SGHTS and CDR2 YDEGEE come from the germline V gene. Trimming stripped 4 bases from V and 0 bases from J, with 12 bases between. CDR3 protein: CASSEYRFSTDTQYF. The CDR3 DNA sequence: TGTGCCAGCAGCGAGTACAGGTTTAGCACAGATACGCAGTATTTT. Full variable domain (remainder filled in from reference TRBV5-8 and TRBJ2-3): EAGVTQSPTHLIKTRGQQATLRCSPISGHTSVYWYQQALGLGLQFLLWYDEGEERNRGNFPPRFSGRQFPNYSSELNVNALELEDSALYLCASSEYRFSTDTQYFGPGTRLTVL.

This clone was recorded only once. V usage is TRBV7-3 and J usage is TRBJ1-3; TRBD1 matches 7 bases. CDR3 size: 17 residues. J gave up 2 bases and V 3 bases, and 10 bases lay outside the gene matches. Germline V lookup: CDR1 SGHTA, CDR2 FQGTGA. CDR3 DNA sequence: TGTGCCAGCAGCTTGCAGCCGCCCACAGGGGCTGGAAACACCATATATTTT. Its translation is CASSLQPPTGAGNTIYF.

The genes are TRBV30 and TRBJ1-4, with TRBD1 matching over 7 bases. The ends lost 2 bases at V and 8 bases at J; junction bases unmatched: 20. CDR3 length: 18 amino acids. The germline V gene encodes CDR1 GTSNPN and CDR2 SVGIG (reference sequence). This chain's CDR3 is CAWSSGQAGSFGGEKLFF. In DNA form, the CDR3 reads TGTGCCTGGAGTTCCGGACAGGCGGGAAGCTTCGGCGGCGAAAAACTGTTTTTT. Filled out from reference TRBV30 and TRBJ1-4, the complete variable domain reads SQTIHQWPATLVQPVGSPLSLECTVEGTSNPNLYWYRQAAGRGLQLLFYSVGIGQISSEVPQNLSASRPQDRQFILSSKKLLLSDSGFYLCAWSSGQAGSFGGEKLFFGSGTQLSVL.

The chain combines TRBV7-9 with TRBJ2-4; the match to TRBD1 covers 8 bases. CDR1 is SEHNR and CDR2 is FQNEAQ in the germline V gene (reference sequence). CDR3 length equals 15 residues. Trimming removed 1 base from V and 9 bases from J; junction bases left unmatched: 8. The CDR3 spells CASSLETGGVGIQYF. The CDR3 nucleotides read TGTGCCAGCAGCTTAGAAACAGGGGGTGTCGGCATTCAGTACTTC.

The chain has TRBV6-5 and TRBJ1-5; 7 positions agree with TRBD1. This CDR3 is 15 amino acids long. With V trimmed by 5 bases and J by 7 bases, 11 bases remained unmatched. CDR1 and CDR2 from the germline V gene are MNHEY and SVGAGI. CDR3 bases: TGTGCCAGCAGTCCCACCGGGACAGACGGACAGCCCCAGCATTTT. Translation: CASSPTGTDGQPQHF.

The chain employs TRBV5-6 and TRBJ1-2; the D is unclear. Germline CDR1 and CDR2: SGHDT and YYEEEE. V was trimmed by 4 bases and J by 3 bases, leaving 10 bases between them. The CDR3 extends over 13 amino acids. The CDR3: CASSLDGYYGYTF. CDR3 nucleotides: TGTGCCAGCAGCCTAGACGGATACTATGGCTACACCTTC.

This chain joins TRBV2 and TRBJ1-1, with D possibly matching TRBD1 (5 bases). The V end was cut by 1 base, the J end by 7 bases, with 10 bases between. The germline V gene has CDR1 SNHLY and CDR2 FYNNEI. This CDR3 has 13 residues. The CDR3 DNA sequence: TGTGCCAGCAGTGAAGAGGACATACTTGAAGCTTTCTTT. It translates to CASSEEDILEAFF.

The chain links TRBV7-9 to TRBJ1-1, with a possible D match to TRBD1 (6 bases). This CDR3 is 15 amino acids long. Deletions cut 0 bases from V and 1 base from J, with 9 bases between. Looked up from germline, CDR1 is SEHNR and CDR2 is FQNEAQ (reference sequence). The CDR3 protein is CASSLAETGNTEAFF. The CDR3 coding sequence is TGTGCCAGCAGCTTAGCCGAGACAGGGAACACTGAAGCTTTCTTT.

J is TRBJ1-5 and V is TRBV25-1; D not certain. Germline values: CDR1 MGHDK, CDR2 SYGVNS. The CDR3 length is 14 residues. V lost 1 base and J lost 0, with 4 bases in between. CDR3 sequence: CASSEFLSNQPQHF. CDR3 nucleotides: TGTGCCAGCAGTGAATTCCTTAGCAATCAGCCCCAGCATTTT.

The V and J genes are TRBV5-4 and TRBJ1-1; 7 bases are shared with TRBD1. J gave up 4 bases and V 0 bases, and 9 bases lay outside the gene matches. The CDR3 covers 16 residues. Germline loops: CDR1 SGHNT, CDR2 YYREEE (reference sequence). CDR3 coding DNA: TGTGCCAGCAGCTTGGGGGACAGCATTTCTGCCACTGAAGCTTTCTTT. Amino acids: CASSLGDSISATEAFF. Full variable domain (missing parts from reference TRBV5-4 and TRBJ1-1): ETGVTQSPTHLIKTRGQQVTLRCSSQSGHNTVSWYQQALGQGPQFIFQYYREEENGRGNFPPRFSGLQFPNYSSELNVNALELDDSALYLCASSLGDSISATEAFFGQGTRLTVV.

The V gene is TRBV7-9, the J gene TRBJ2-5, with TRBD1 matching 7 bases. This CDR3 contains 16 residues. Per the germline V gene, CDR1 is SEHNR and CDR2 is FQNEAQ (reference sequence). V trimming: 5 bases; J trimming: 2 bases; junction bases outside the gene matches: 11. In nucleotides, the CDR3 is TGTGCCAGCAGCCCCTCCCGGGCAGGGGGACAAGAGACCCAGTACTTC. It is translated as CASSPSRAGGQETQYF.

V is TRBV7-2 and J is TRBJ2-2, with 9 bases lining up with TRBD1. Unmatched junction bases numbered 10, after V lost 7 bases and J lost 7 bases. This CDR3 spans 15 amino acids. Germline V CDR1 and CDR2: SGHTA, FQGNSA. In DNA form, the CDR3 reads TGTGCCAGCACCTCCCTGGACAGGGGCTTCGGGGAGCTGTTTTTT. Protein: CASTSLDRGFGELFF.

The chain recombines TRBV6-2 or TRBV6-3 with TRBJ1-5, with 8 bases identical to TRBD1. The V segment lost 3 bases and the J segment 2 bases; nucleotides outside the gene matches: 9. This CDR3 spans 17 amino acids. CDR1 and CDR2 (germline): MNHEY, SVGEGT. The CDR3 DNA sequence: TGTGCCAGCAGTTATTACGACAGGGGATCCCGCAATCAGCCCCAGCATTTT. It is translated as CASSYYDRGSRNQPQHF.

The chain uses TRBV9 and TRBJ2-1, with TRBD2 matching over 10 bases. The length of the CDR3 is 15 residues. V dropped 0 bases and J dropped 8; count of bases not matched to a gene: 5. Germline V gene data show CDR1 as SGDLS and CDR2 as YYNGEE. CDR3 residues: CASSVGLAGAHEQFF. DNA of the CDR3: TGTGCCAGCAGCGTAGGCCTAGCGGGGGCCCATGAGCAGTTCTTC.

V and J are TRBV10-3 and TRBJ2-5; 16 bases agree with TRBD2. This CDR3 contains 15 residues. Germline V lookup: CDR1 ENHRY, CDR2 SYGVKD. V gave up 10 bases and J gave up 5 bases; unmatched junction bases: 7. CDR3 bases: TGTGCCACCTCGGGACTAGCGGGGGGGCCGGAGACCCAGTACTTC. Residues: CATSGLAGGPETQYF.

V is TRBV7-9 and J is TRBJ2-2; D not certain. V was shortened by 5 bases and J by 3 bases, with 10 bases between the two germline ends. This CDR3 has 14 amino acids. The V gene's germline CDR1 is SEHNR and CDR2 FQNEAQ (reference sequence). The DNA for the CDR3 is TGTGCCAGCAGCCCCCCCGGTGACACCGGGGAGCTGTTTTTT. This gives the protein CASSPPGDTGELFF.

This clone was seen just once. CDR3 coding DNA: TGTGCCAGCATTGTTACAGGGGTGGCTAATCAGCCCCAGCATTTT. Its translation: CASIVTGVANQPQHF. The chain recombines TRBV28 with TRBJ1-5, with TRBD1 matching 7 bases. In germline, CDR1 is MDHEN, CDR2 SYDVKM. Losses at the gene ends were 7 bases for V and 4 bases for J; bases not matched to a gene: 10. The CDR3 is 15 amino acids.

The V and J genes are TRBV5-5 and TRBJ1-5, with 7 bases that match TRBD1. Looked up from germline, CDR1 is SGHKS and CDR2 is YYEKEE (reference sequence). After removal of 3 bases from V and 1 base from J, the junction contained 4 bases not matched to a gene. This CDR3 region has 15 residues. The CDR3 sequence: CASSYRGDSNQPQHF. The CDR3 DNA is TGTGCCAGCAGCTACAGGGGTGACAGCAATCAGCCCCAGCATTTT.

The chain links TRBV5-1 to TRBJ1-2; no clear D. V lost 4 bases, J lost 5 bases, and 9 bases lay in between. CDR3 size: 12 residues. Looked up from germline, CDR1 is SGHRS and CDR2 is YFSETQ. The CDR3 protein is CASSRSSYGYTF. In DNA, the CDR3 is TGCGCCAGCAGCCGGAGCTCTTATGGCTACACCTTC.

The V gene is TRBV6-5, the J gene TRBJ1-2; TRBD1 is a possible D gene (5 bases). Germline CDR1 reads MNHEY; CDR2 reads SVGAGI. The CDR3 has 12 residues. V was pared by 2 bases and J by 6 bases, with 7 bases between. The CDR3 DNA follows: TGTGCCAGCAGTTACAGGGGCGATGGCTACACCTTC. Translating it yields CASSYRGDGYTF.

The DNA for the CDR3 is TGTGCCAGCAGCTTAAGACAGGGCGGTGAAAAACTGTTTTTT. It specifies CASSLRQGGEKLFF. The chain couples TRBV13 to TRBJ1-4, with 7 bases lining up with TRBD1. Trimming took 2 bases from V and 7 from J; bases not matched to a gene: 4. The germline gives CDR1 PRHDT, CDR2 FYEKMQ (reference sequence). This CDR3 has 14 residues.

The chain employs TRBV28 and TRBJ1-2; TRBD1 might be the D (5 bases). This CDR3 has 14 residues. Trimming pared 6 bases from V and 2 bases from J, leaving 13 bases between. The germline CDR1 and CDR2 sequences are MDHEN and SYDVKM. The CDR3 here is CASRPAGQNYGYTF. CDR3 coding DNA: TGTGCCAGCAGGCCCGCGGGGCAGAACTATGGCTACACCTTC.

The chain couples TRBV11-2 to TRBJ1-3; D remains ambiguous. The CDR3 runs 16 residues. With 5 bases removed from V and 0 bases from J, the gap between germline ends came to 14 bases. The germline V gene has CDR1 SGHAT and CDR2 FQNNGV. CDR3 amino acids: CASSPAGSNSGNTIYF. In DNA, the CDR3 is TGTGCCAGCAGCCCAGCGGGGTCCAACTCTGGAAACACCATATATTTT.